This is a list of T cell receptor beta chains from one sample in a study of T cell responses to AZD1222 COVID-19 vaccine. Here immunoSEQ multiplex PCR was the method, and the copy in TCRdb shows in-frame clones only, minus some. The data show approximately 100,000 clones, with roughly 90% seen just once and approximately 4.8% held by the top ten. Sequenced material: peripheral blood, taken on day 0 of AZD1222 vaccination. All receptors derive from an adult in good health. Both conserved end residues are part of each CDR3. The D gene is left open where the match is weak. Size is omitted from some rows. Given values are once, few, many or a class for expanded clones.

>TRBJ1-1|TRBV6-5|.|TRBD1
TGTGCCAGCAGTAAGCGGACAGGGAACACTGAAGCTTTCTTT
CASSKRTGNTEAFF
>TRBJ1-5|TRBV27|.|TRBD1
TGTGCCAGCAGTCCGAGTCAGGGGGTACGGGATCAGCCCCAGCATTTT
CASSPSQGVRDQPQHF
>TRBJ1-2|TRBV24-1|few|.
TGTGCCACCAGTGGAGGGACCGGAGGCTACACCTTC
CATSGGTGGYTF
>TRBJ2-1|TRBV28|.|.
TGTGCCAGCAGTTTAGGGGCAGAATTGACCTACAATGAGCAGTTCTTC
CASSLGAELTYNEQFF
>TRBJ1-1|TRBV7-9|.|.
TGTGCCAGCAGCCTCGGGACCTCCGGGAACACTGAAGCTTTCTTT
CASSLGTSGNTEAFF
>TRBJ1-2|TRBV2|.|.
TGTGCCAGCAGTGATTCAGGGGAATATGGCTACACCTTC
CASSDSGEYGYTF
>TRBJ1-5|TRBV7-2|.|.
TGTGCCAGCAGCCACAATGTGGGCAATCAGCCCCAGCATTTT
CASSHNVGNQPQHF
>TRBJ2-5|TRBV3-1/TRBV3-2|.|.
TGTGCCAGCAGCCAAGTATTCGGGGGCCGGAAAGAGACCCAGTACTTC
CASSQVFGGRKETQYF
>TRBJ1-1|TRBV6-2/TRBV6-3|.|.
TGTGCCAGCAGTCGAAACGTAAGGCGGGACACTGAAGCTTTCTTT
CASSRNVRRDTEAFF
>TRBJ1-2|TRBV11-2|.|TRBD1
TGTGCCAGCAGCTCTTTATTGGGACAGGGCTATGGCTACACCTTC
CASSSLLGQGYGYTF
>TRBJ2-7|TRBV7-6|.|.
TGTGCCAGCATAGGTGAGGGGGCCTACGAGCAGTACTTC
CASIGEGAYEQYF
>TRBJ1-4|TRBV7-8|.|.
TGTGCCAGCAGCTACGACAGCTATAATGAAAAACTGTTTTTT
CASSYDSYNEKLFF
>TRBJ2-4|TRBV13|.|.
TGTGCCAGCAGCTTGGATAAAGGGTTAGCCAAAAACATTCAGTACTTC
CASSLDKGLAKNIQYF
>TRBJ1-5|TRBV19|.|.
TGTGCCAGTAGTATAGATGGGGGGGCTATACAGCCCCAGCATTTT
CASSIDGGAIQPQHF
>TRBJ2-7|TRBV4-1|.|TRBD1
TGCGCCAGCAGCCGAGGGACAGGGGGTGGGGACGAGCAGTACTTC
CASSRGTGGGDEQYF
>TRBJ1-2|TRBV5-6|once|TRBD1
TGTGCCAGCAGCCCGTGGACAGGGAGTAACTATGGCTACACCTTC
CASSPWTGSNYGYTF
>TRBJ1-5|TRBV2|.|TRBD1
TGTGCCAGCAGTGATCAAACAGGGGCGAATCAGCCCCAGCATTTT
CASSDQTGANQPQHF
>TRBJ2-1|TRBV5-1|.|TRBD1
TGCGCCAGCAGCTTGGGGACAGGGGACACCAATGAGCAGTTCTTC
CASSLGTGDTNEQFF
>TRBJ1-3|TRBV29-1|.|.
TGCAGCGTTGAGGGGGACGGAAACACCATATATTTT
CSVEGDGNTIYF
>TRBJ1-2|TRBV4-2|.|.
TGTGCCAGCAGCCAGGGGGACTCATATGGCTACACCTTC
CASSQGDSYGYTF
>TRBJ2-7|TRBV6-5|.|TRBD1
TGTGCCAGCAGAGATGACAGGGTCGACGAGCAGTACTTC
CASRDDRVDEQYF
>TRBJ1-3|TRBV13|few|.
TGTGCCAGCAGCTTACAGGGTTTGCCTGGAAACACCATATATTTT
CASSLQGLPGNTIYF